Given below is one T cell receptor beta chain in context. What it recognizes is unknown. This record comes from a study of memory CD4+ T cells and cytomegalovirus serostatus. Study at large: This sample comes from healthy Belgian adults, about 10 CMV seropositive, under 25 seronegative. Study-wide results and caveats: Of approximately 160 reported CMV TCRbeta sequences, 65 to 85 were found in memory CD4+ repertoires.

In germline, CDR1 is SGHTA, CDR2 FQGTGA. This CDR3 is 13 amino acids long. V dropped 4 bases and J dropped 3 bases, with 8 bases sitting between them. Single viable CD3+CD4+CD8-CD45RO+ cells were sorted as the memory CD4+ T cells. After thawing, CD4+ T cells were positively selected. Generated by immunoSEQ multiplex PCR, the TCRdb table keeps only in-frame clones and is missing some. The sample has roughly 67,000 clones; roughly three quarters are singletons. The sequenced material came from memory CD4+ T cells from blood. The clonotype was recovered from an adult in good health and CMV-seropositive. The chain uses TRBV7-3 and TRBJ2-3; no definite D call. CDR3 in amino acids: CASSSTRTDTQYF. The CDR3 DNA reads TGTGCCAGCAGCTCAACGAGGACAGATACGCAGTATTTT.